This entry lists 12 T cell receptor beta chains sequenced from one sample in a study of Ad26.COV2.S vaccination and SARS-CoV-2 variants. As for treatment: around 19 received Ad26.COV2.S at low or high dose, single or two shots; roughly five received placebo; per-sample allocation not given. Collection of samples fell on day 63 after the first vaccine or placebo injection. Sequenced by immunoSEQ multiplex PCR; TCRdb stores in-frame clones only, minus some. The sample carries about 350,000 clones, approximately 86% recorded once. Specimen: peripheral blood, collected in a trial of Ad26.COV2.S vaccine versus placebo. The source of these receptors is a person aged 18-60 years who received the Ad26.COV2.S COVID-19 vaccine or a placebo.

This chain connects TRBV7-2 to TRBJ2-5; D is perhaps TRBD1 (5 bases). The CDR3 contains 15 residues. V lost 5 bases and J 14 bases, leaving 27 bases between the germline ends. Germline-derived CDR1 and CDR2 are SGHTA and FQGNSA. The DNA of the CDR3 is TGTGCCAGCAGCGATGGGCCAACAGGCACCTACGAGCAATACTTC. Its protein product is CASSDGPTGTYEQYF. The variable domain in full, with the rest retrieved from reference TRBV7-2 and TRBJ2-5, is GAGVSQSPSNKVTEKGKDVELRCDPISGHTALYWYRQSLGQGLEFLIYFQGNSAPDKSGLPSDRFSAERTGGSVSTLTIQRTQQEDSAVYLCASSDGPTGTYEQYFGPGTRLLVL.

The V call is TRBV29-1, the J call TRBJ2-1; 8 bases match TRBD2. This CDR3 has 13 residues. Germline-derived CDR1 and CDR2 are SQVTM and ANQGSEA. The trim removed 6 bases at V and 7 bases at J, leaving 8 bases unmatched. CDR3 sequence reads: CSVAPAGENEQFF. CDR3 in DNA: TGCAGCGTCGCCCCAGCGGGAGAGAATGAGCAGTTCTTC.

The DNA for the CDR3 is TGTGCCAGCAGCTTAGGAGAAGGCCCGAGCTCCTACAATGAGCAGTTCTTC. As protein: CASSLGEGPSSYNEQFF. The chain employs TRBV7-9 and TRBJ2-1; no firm D call. Germline CDR1 reads SEHNR; CDR2 reads FQNEAQ (reference sequence). This CDR3 is 17 amino acids long. The germline V and J ends were trimmed by 1 base and 0 bases, with 13 bases remaining between them.

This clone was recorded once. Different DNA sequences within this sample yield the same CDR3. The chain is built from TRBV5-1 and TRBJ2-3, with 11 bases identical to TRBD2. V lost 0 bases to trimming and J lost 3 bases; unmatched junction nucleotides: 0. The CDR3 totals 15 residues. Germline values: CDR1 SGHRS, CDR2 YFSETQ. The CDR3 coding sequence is TGCGCCAGCAGCTTGGCTAGCGGGGGGACAGATACGCAGTATTTT. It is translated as CASSLASGGTDTQYF.

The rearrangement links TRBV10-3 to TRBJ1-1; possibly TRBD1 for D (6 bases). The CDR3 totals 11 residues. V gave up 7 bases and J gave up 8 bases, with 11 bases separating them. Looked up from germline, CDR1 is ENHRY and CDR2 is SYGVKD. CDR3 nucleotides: TGTGCCATCAAGAAAGACAGGGAAGCTTTCTTT. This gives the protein CAIKKDREAFF.

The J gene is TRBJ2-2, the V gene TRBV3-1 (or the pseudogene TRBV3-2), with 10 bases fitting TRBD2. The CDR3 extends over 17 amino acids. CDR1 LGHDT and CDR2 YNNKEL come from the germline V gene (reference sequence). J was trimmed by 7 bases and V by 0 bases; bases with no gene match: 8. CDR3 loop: CASSQEVLAGDIGELFF. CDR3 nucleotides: TGTGCCAGCAGCCAAGAGGTGCTAGCGGGAGATATCGGGGAGCTGTTTTTT.

The CDR3 region is CASSVAPGAGNEQFF. CDR3 DNA sequence: TGTGCCAGCAGCGTAGCCCCGGGAGCGGGAAATGAGCAGTTCTTC. V gene TRBV9 combines with J gene TRBJ2-1, with 7 bases that match TRBD2. Germline V CDR1 and CDR2: SGDLS, YYNGEE. CDR3 length: 15 residues. Trimming removed 0 bases from V and 7 bases from J; junction bases left unmatched: 7.

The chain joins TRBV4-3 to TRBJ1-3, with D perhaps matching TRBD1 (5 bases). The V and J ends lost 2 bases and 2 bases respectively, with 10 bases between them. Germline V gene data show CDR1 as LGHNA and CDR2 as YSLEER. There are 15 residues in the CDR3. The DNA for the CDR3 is TGCGCCAGCAGCCAATTACGGACAACTGGAAACACCATATATTTT. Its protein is CASSQLRTTGNTIYF.

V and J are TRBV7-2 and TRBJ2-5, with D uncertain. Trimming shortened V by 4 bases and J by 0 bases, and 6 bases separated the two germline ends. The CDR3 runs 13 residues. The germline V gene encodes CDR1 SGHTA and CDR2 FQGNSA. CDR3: CASSSGHQETQYF. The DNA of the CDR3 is TGTGCCAGCAGCTCCGGACACCAAGAGACCCAGTACTTC.

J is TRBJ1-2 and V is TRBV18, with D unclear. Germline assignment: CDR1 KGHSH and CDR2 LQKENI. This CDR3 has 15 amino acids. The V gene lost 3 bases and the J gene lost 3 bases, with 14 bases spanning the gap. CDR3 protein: CASSPPTDRYYGYTF. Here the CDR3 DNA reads TGTGCCAGCTCACCGCCAACCGACCGCTACTATGGCTACACCTTC. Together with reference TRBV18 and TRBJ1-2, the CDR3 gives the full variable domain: NAGVMQNPRHLVRRRGQEARLRCSPMKGHSHVYWYRQLPEEGLKFMVYLQKENIIDESGMPKERFSAEFPKEGPSILRIQQVVRGDSAAYFCASSPPTDRYYGYTFGSGTRLTVV.

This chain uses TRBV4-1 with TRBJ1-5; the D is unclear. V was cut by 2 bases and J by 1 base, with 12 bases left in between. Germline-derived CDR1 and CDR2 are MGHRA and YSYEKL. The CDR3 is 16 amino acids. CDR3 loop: CASSQLTVGSNQPQHF. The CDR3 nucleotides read TGCGCCAGCAGCCAATTAACAGTCGGCAGCAATCAGCCCCAGCATTTT.

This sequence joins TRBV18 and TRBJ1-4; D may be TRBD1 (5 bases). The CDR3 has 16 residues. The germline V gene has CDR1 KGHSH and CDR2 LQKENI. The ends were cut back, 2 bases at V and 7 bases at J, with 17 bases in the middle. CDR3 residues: CASSPGREGFGEKLFF. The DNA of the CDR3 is TGTGCCAGCTCACCAGGCAGGGAGGGATTCGGTGAAAAACTGTTTTTT. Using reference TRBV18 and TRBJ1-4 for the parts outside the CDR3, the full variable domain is NAGVMQNPRHLVRRRGQEARLRCSPMKGHSHVYWYRQLPEEGLKFMVYLQKENIIDESGMPKERFSAEFPKEGPSILRIQQVVRGDSAAYFCASSPGREGFGEKLFFGSGTQLSVL.